This T cell receptor (beta chain) was found in a study of shared clonotypes between healthy human individuals. TCRdb keeps only in-frame clones here, not all; method: immunoSEQ multiplex PCR. This table has a few hundred thousand clones, 80% to 90% appearing once. General study findings and limits: A generally larger estimated richness was seen in naive subsets than in memory subsets.

Germline CDR1 SEHNR, CDR2 FQNEAQ (reference sequence). V was cut by 6 bases and J by 5 bases, with 10 bases left in between. This CDR3 has 12 amino acids. About this clone itself: The antigen is unknown.

This sequence joins TRBV7-9 and TRBJ2-5; D ambiguous. Input material: memory CD8+ T cells sorted from blood. The subset is: CD45RO+ cells pooled with CCR7-negative TemRA cells. This TCR came from a man between 18 and 29 years old in good health. DNA of the CDR3: TGTGCCAGCAGAACCAGCTTGGAGACCCAGTACTTC. The encoded protein is CASRTSLETQYF.